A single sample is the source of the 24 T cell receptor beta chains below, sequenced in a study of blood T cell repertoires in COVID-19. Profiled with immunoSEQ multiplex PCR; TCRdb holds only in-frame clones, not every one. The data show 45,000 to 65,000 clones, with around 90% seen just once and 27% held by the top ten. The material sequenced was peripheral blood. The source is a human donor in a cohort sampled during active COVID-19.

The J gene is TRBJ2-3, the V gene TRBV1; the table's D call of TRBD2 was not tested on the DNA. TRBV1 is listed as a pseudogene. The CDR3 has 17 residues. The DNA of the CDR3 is TGCACCAGCAGCCTTTGGACGGGGAAGGACCGTAATGATACGCAGTATTTT. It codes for CTSSLWTGKDRNDTQYF.

The DNA for the CDR3 is TGTGCCAGCAGCTTAGGAGCGGGACAGGGAGATACGCAGTATTTT. Amino acids: CASSLGAGQGDTQYF. The chain couples TRBV11-2 to TRBJ2-3, with 9 bases that match TRBD1. J lost 5 bases, V lost 1 base, and 4 bases had no gene match. The CDR3 length is 15 residues. From germline, CDR1 is SGHAT and CDR2 FQNNGV.

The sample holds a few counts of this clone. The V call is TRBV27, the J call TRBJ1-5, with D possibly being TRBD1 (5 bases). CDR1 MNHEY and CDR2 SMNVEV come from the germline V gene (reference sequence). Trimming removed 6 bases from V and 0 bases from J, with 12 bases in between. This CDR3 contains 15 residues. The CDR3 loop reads CASRYRQNSNQPQHF. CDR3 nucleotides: TGTGCCAGCAGATACCGACAGAATAGCAATCAGCCCCAGCATTTT.

CDR3 amino acids: CATSEGAKETQYF. For the CDR3, the DNA is TGTGCCACCAGTGAAGGGGCTAAGGAGACCCAGTACTTC. The V call is TRBV24-1, the J call TRBJ2-5; a weak D match, TRBD1 (5 bases). Germline V gene lookup returns CDR1 KGHDR and CDR2 SFDVKD. The V end was cut by 4 bases, the J end by 5 bases, with 10 bases between. This CDR3 is 13 amino acids long.

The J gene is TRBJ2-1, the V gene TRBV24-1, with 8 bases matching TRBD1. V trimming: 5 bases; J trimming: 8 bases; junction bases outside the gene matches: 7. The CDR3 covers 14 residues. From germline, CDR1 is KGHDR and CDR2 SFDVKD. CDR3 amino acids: CATSGQGAGHEQFF. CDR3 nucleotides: TGTGCCACCAGTGGGCAGGGGGCTGGACATGAGCAGTTCTTC.

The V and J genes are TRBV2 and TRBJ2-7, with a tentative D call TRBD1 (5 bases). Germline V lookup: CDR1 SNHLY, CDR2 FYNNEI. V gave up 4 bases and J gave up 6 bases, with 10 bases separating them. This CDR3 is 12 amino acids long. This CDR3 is CASSVQGGEQYV. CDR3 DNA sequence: TGTGCCAGCAGTGTTCAGGGCGGCGAGCAGTACGTC.

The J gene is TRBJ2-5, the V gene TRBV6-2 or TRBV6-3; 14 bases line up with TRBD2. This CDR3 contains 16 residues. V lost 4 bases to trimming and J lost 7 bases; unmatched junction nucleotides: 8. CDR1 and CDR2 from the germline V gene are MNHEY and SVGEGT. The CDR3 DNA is TGTGCCAGCAGTTCCTGGACTAGCGGGGGGCCCGGGACCCAGTACTTC. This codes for CASSSWTSGGPGTQYF.

The CDR3 sequence is CASSLGGGTGNTIYF. The CDR3 DNA reads TGTGCCAGCAGCTTAGGCGGGGGGACTGGAAACACCATATATTTT. The V gene is TRBV13, the J gene TRBJ1-3, with D possibly being TRBD1 (5 bases). Per germline, CDR1 PRHDT and CDR2 FYEKMQ (reference sequence). The V end was cut by 0 bases, the J end by 2 bases, with 8 bases between. This CDR3 region has 15 residues.

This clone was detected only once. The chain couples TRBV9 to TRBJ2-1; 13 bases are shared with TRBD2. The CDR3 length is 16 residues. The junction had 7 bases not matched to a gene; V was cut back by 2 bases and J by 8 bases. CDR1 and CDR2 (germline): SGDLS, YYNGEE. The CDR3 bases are TGTGCCAGCAGCGTCTCCGGGACTAGCGGGATAGATGAGCAGTTCTTC. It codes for CASSVSGTSGIDEQFF.

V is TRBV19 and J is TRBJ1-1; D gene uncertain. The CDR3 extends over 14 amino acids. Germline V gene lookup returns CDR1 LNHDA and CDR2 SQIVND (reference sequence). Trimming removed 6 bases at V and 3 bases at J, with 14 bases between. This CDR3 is CASRPGGGDTEAFF. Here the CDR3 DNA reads TGTGCCAGTAGGCCAGGAGGTGGGGACACTGAAGCTTTCTTT.

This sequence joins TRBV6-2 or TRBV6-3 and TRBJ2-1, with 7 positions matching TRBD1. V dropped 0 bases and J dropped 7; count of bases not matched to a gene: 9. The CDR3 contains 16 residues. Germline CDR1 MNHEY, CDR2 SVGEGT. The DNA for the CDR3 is TGTGCCAGCAGTTACTCGAGAAGGGGGCCGGGAAATGAGCAGTTCTTC. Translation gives CASSYSRRGPGNEQFF.

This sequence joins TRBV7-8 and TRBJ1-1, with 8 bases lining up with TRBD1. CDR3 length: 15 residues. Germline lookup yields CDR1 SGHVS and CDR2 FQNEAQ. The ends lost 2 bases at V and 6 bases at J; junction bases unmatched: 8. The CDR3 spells CASSLFDGRGPEAFF. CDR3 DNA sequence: TGTGCCAGCAGCTTATTTGACGGCAGGGGGCCTGAAGCTTTCTTT.

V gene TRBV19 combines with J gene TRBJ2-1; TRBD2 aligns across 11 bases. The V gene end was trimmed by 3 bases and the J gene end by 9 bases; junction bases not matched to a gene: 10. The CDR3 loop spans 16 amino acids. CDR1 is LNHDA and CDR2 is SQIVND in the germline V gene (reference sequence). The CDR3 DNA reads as TGTGCCAGTAGTATGGCTAGCGGGAGGCCCAGGGGTGAGCAGTTCTTC. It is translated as CASSMASGRPRGEQFF.

The CDR3 DNA sequence: TGCGCCAGCAGCTCTATGTCCAATTTACAGGGAGGCTACACCTTC. Translated: CASSSMSNLQGGYTF. The chain combines TRBV5-1 with TRBJ1-2, with D possibly TRBD1 on 6 matching bases. CDR3 size: 15 residues. The ends were cut back, 3 bases at V and 8 bases at J, with 20 bases in the middle. Germline V CDR1 and CDR2: SGHRS, YFSETQ. Complete variable domain (other parts from reference TRBV5-1 and TRBJ1-2): KAGVTQTPRYLIKTRGQQVTLSCSPISGHRSVSWYQQTPGQGLQFLFEYFSETQRNKGNFPGRFSGRQFSNSRSEMNVSTLELGDSALYLCASSSMSNLQGGYTFGSGTRLTVV.

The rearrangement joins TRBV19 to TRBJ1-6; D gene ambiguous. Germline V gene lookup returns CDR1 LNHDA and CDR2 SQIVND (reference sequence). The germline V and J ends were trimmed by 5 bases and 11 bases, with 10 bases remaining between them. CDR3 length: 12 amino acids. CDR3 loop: CASSEQVPPLHF. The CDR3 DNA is TGTGCCAGTAGTGAACAAGTGCCACCCCTCCACTTT.

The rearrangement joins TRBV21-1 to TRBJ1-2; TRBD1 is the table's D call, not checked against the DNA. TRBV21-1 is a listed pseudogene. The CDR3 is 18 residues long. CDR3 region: CASSKVRGVGDRGEGYTF. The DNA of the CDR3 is TGTGCCAGCAGCAAAGTAAGAGGGGTAGGGGACAGGGGTGAGGGCTACACCTTC.

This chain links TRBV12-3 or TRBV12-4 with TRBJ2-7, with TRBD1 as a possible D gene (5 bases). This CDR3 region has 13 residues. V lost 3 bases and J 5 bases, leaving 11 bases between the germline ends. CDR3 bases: TGTGCCAGCAGTTTGGGCAGGGCCGACGAGCAGTACGTC. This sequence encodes CASSLGRADEQYV.

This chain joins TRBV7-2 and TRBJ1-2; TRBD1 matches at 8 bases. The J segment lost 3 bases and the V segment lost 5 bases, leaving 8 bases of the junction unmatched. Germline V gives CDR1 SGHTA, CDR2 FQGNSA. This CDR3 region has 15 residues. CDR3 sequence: CASSIDRQGHYGYTF. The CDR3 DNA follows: TGTGCCAGCAGCATCGATCGACAGGGGCACTATGGCTACACCTTC.

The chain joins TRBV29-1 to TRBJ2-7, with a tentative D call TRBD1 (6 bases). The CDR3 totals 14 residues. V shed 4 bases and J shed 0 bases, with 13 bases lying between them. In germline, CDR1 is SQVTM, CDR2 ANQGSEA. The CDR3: CSVGSRGNSYEQYF. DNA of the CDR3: TGCAGCGTTGGGTCTAGGGGGAACTCCTACGAGCAGTACTTC.

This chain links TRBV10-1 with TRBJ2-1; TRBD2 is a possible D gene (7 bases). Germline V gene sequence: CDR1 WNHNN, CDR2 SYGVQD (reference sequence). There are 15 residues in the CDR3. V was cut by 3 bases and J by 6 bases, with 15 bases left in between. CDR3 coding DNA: TGCGCCAGCAGTGACTCAGGGGAGGGAGGCAATGAGCAGTTCTTC. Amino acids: CASSDSGEGGNEQFF.

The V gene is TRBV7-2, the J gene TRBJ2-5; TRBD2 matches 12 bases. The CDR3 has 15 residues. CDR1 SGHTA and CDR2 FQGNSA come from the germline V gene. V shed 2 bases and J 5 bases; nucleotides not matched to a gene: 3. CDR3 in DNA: TGTGCCAGCAGCTTACTAGCGGGAGGGCCCGAGACCCAGTACTTC. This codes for CASSLLAGGPETQYF.

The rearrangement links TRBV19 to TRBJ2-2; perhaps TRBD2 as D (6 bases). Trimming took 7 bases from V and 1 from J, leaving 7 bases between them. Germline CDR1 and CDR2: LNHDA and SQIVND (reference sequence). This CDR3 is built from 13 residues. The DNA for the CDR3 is TGTGCCAGTATCGGGAGGAACACCGGGGAGCTGTTTTTT. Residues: CASIGRNTGELFF.

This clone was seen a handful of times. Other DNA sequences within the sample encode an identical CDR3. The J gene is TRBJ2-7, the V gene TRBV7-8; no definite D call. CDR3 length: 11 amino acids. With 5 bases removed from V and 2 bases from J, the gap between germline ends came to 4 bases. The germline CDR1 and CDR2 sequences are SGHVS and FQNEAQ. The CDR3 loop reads CASSRTYEQYF. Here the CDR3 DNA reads TGTGCCAGCAGCCGCACCTACGAGCAGTACTTC.

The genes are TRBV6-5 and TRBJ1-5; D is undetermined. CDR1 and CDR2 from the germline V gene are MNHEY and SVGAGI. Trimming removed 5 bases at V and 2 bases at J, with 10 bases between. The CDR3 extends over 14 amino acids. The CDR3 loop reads CASSRRGGNQPQHF. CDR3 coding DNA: TGTGCCAGCAGTCGCCGGGGAGGCAATCAGCCCCAGCATTTT.